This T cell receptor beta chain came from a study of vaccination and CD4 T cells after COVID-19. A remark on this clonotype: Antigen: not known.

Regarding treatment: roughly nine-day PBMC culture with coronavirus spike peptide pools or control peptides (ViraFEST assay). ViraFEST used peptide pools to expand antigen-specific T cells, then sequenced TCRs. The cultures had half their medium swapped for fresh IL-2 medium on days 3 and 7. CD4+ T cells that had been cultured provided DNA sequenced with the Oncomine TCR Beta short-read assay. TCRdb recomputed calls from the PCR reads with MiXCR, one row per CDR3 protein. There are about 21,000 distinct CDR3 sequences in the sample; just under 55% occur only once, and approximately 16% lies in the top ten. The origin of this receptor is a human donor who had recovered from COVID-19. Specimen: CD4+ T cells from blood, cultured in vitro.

The CDR3 DNA reads as TGTGCCAGCAGTTACGGGGGGGAGGTCGCGTACGAGCAGTACTTC. This codes for CASSYGGEVAYEQYF. The chain carries TRBV6-5 and TRBJ2-7, with 7 positions matching TRBD2. Germline values: CDR1 MNHEY, CDR2 SVGAGI. This CDR3 has 15 amino acids. The V gene end was trimmed by 2 bases and the J gene end by 4 bases; junction bases not matched to a gene: 8.